Listed here are 9 T cell receptor beta chains from one sample, sequenced in a study of T cells in women clearing cervical HPV infection. Sequenced by immunoSEQ multiplex PCR; TCRdb stores in-frame clones only, minus some. Here the sample table reports fewer than 30,000 clones. Sequences were obtained from blood buffy coat. Every receptor here comes from a woman between 18 and 70 years old with a cervical HPV16 infection that either progressed to CIN3+ or cleared (not recorded which).

Incomplete CDR3 DNA: TGTGCCAGCAGCTTCGGCAGGGGAGATCGCACG. Translation: CASSFGRGDRT. The full CDR3 protein reads CASSFGRGDRTQYF. This chain uses TRBV7-2 with TRBJ2-3; tentatively, D is TRBD1 (6 bases). The read halts 3 residues ahead of the CDR3 end, with the missing end drawn from the germline J gene. The CDR3 is 14 residues long. CDR1 is SGHTA, CDR2 FQGNSA, per germline.

Concerning this clone itself: The CDR3 is cut off 3 residues early in the read; its end comes from the germline J gene. The rearrangement links TRBV30 to TRBJ1-1; TRBD1 aligns across 7 bases. CDR3 length equals 13 residues. Germline V lookup: CDR1 GTSNPN, CDR2 SVGIG (reference sequence). Trimming took 3 bases from V and 5 from J; bases not matched to a gene: 6. The covered CDR3 bases are TGTGCCTGGAGGGAACAGGGGTCGACTGAA. Amino acid sequence: CAWREQGSTE. The whole CDR3 protein reads CAWREQGSTEAFF.

About this clone itself: Sequencing ends 3 residues short of the CDR3 end; the germline J gene provides the rest. This sequence joins TRBV20-1 and TRBJ2-3, with D perhaps matching TRBD2 (6 bases). The CDR3 is 14 amino acids. Per germline, CDR1 DFQATT and CDR2 SNEGSKA (reference sequence). Between the trimmed V and J ends, which lost 6 bases and 1 base, there was a span of 14 bases. CDR3 bases read: TGCAGTGCCCTCGTGGGGGGACGCACAGATACG. Protein: CSALVGGRTDT. From start to end, the CDR3 is CSALVGGRTDTQYF.

As to this clone: The read terminates 3 residues before the CDR3 end, so the remaining end is supplied by the germline J gene. This chain uses TRBV18 with TRBJ2-7; D possibly corresponds to TRBD1 (6 bases). The CDR3 runs 14 residues. V lost 0 bases to trimming and J lost 3 bases, with 9 bases between them. In germline, CDR1 is KGHSH, CDR2 LQKENI. The covered CDR3 bases are TGTGCCAGCTCACCACCTGACAGGATCTACGAG. Translated, it gives CASSPPDRIYE. The CDR3 in its entirety is CASSPPDRIYEQYF.

Concerning this clone: The CDR3 end falls 3 residues outside the read, so it is completed with the germline J gene. The J gene is TRBJ1-1, the V gene TRBV5-1, with TRBD1 as a possible D gene (5 bases). Germline V gives CDR1 SGHRS, CDR2 YFSETQ. The V and J ends lost 2 bases and 1 base respectively, with 9 bases between them. The CDR3 consists of 14 residues. Incomplete CDR3 DNA: TGCGCCAGCAGCTTAGACAGAAGGAACACTGAA. This encodes CASSLDRRNTE. The whole CDR3 sequence is CASSLDRRNTEAFF.

Comments on this clone: The CDR3 goes on 3 residues after the read ends, and that part is filled in from the germline J gene. The chain uses TRBV30 and TRBJ1-5; tentative D call: TRBD1 (5 bases). CDR3 size: 13 residues. The V and J ends lost 4 bases and 2 bases respectively, with 9 bases between them. Germline-derived CDR1 and CDR2 are GTSNPN and SVGIG (reference sequence). The CDR3 bases that were read are TGTGCCTGGAAGGGGATCGGCAATCAGCCC. Protein sequence: CAWKGIGNQP. The whole CDR3 sequence reads CAWKGIGNQPQHF.

On this clone: The read ends 3 residues before the CDR3 terminus; that terminus is restored from the germline J gene. This sequence joins TRBV5-1 and TRBJ1-1; possibly TRBD1 for D (5 bases). The CDR3 has 17 residues. Germline-derived CDR1 and CDR2 are SGHRS and YFSETQ. The ends were cut back, 3 bases at V and 4 bases at J, with 22 bases in the middle. The CDR3 here is CASSWGDRVEVGTEAFF. The CDR3 DNA, read in part, is TGCGCCAGCAGCTGGGGGGACCGGGTCGAAGTGGGCACTGAA.

In the case of this clone: The CDR3 goes on 3 residues after the read ends, and that part is filled in from the germline J gene. The chain joins TRBV24-1 to TRBJ1-5; no firm D call. V lost 4 bases to trimming and J lost 7 bases, with 7 bases between them. This CDR3 has 12 residues. Germline V lookup: CDR1 KGHDR, CDR2 SFDVKD. The CDR3 DNA, read in part, is TGTGCCACCAGTGACACGGGGCAGCCC. Translating it yields CATSDTGQP. The complete CDR3 reads CATSDTGQPQHF.

Details on this clone: The DNA ends 3 residues before the CDR3 does, and the rest of the CDR3 is filled in from the germline J gene. The chain has TRBV11-3 and TRBJ2-7; 9 nucleotides agree with TRBD2. This CDR3 is 15 amino acids long. Losses at the gene ends were 5 bases for V and 0 bases for J; bases not matched to a gene: 5. The germline V gene encodes CDR1 SGHNT and CDR2 YENEEA. The CDR3 DNA, read in part, is TGTGCCAGCAGCATTAGCGGGAGCCCCTCCTACGAG. Amino acid sequence: CASSISGSPSYE. From start to end, the CDR3 is CASSISGSPSYEQYF. Filled out from reference TRBV11-3 and TRBJ2-7, the complete variable domain reads EAGVVQSPRYKIIEKKQPVAFWCNPISGHNTLYWYLQNLGQGPELLIRYENEEAVDDSQLPKDRFSAERLKGVDSTLKIQPAELGDSAVYLCASSISGSPSYEQYFGPGTRLTVT.